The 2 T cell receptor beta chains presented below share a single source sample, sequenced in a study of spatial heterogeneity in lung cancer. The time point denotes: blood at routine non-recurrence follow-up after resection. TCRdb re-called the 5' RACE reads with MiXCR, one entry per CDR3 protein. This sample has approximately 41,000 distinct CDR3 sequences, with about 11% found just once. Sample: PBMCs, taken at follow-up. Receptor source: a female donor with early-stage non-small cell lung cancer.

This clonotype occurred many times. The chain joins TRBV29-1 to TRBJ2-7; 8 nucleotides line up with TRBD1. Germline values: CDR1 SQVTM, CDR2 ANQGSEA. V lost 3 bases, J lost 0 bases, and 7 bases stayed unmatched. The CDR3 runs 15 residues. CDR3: CSVEDRDSASYEQYF. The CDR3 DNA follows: TGCAGCGTTGAGGACAGGGACTCAGCCTCCTACGAGCAGTACTTC.

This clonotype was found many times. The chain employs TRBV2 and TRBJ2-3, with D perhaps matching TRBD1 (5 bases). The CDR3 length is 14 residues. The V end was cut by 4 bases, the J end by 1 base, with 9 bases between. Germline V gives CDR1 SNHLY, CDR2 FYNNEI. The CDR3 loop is CASSAGIRTDTQYF. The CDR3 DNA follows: TGTGCCAGCAGTGCAGGGATCCGCACAGATACGCAGTATTTT. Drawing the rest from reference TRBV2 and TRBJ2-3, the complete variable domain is EPEVTQTPSHQVTQMGQEVILRCVPISNHLYFYWYRQILGQKVEFLVSFYNNEISEKSEIFDDQFSVERPDGSNFTLKIRSTKLEDSAMYFCASSAGIRTDTQYFGPGTRLTVL.